These 2 T cell receptor beta chains originate from one sample sequenced in a study of cytomegalovirus exposure and HLA in healthy donors. Vbeta (60) and Jbeta (13) primers were used in the PCR. The assay was immunoSEQ multiplex PCR, and TCRdb's table has in-frame clones only and misses some. The profile covers 40,000 or so clones, with roughly four fifths appearing a single time and 8.4% taken by the ten largest. The sequencing input was PBMCs. The receptors shown here come from a young woman in good health and CMV-seropositive.

The chain is built from TRBV5-5 and TRBJ1-2; 7 bases align to TRBD1. The CDR3 is 15 amino acids. CDR1 and CDR2 (germline): SGHKS, YYEKEE (reference sequence). Germline trimming cut 3 bases from V and 8 bases from J; bases unmatched to any gene: 13. This CDR3 reads CASSSRQGGSSGYTF. CDR3 nucleotide sequence: TGTGCCAGCAGCTCACGACAGGGAGGATCTTCCGGCTACACCTTC.

The rearrangement links TRBV30 to TRBJ1-1; D not certain. CDR1 is GTSNPN and CDR2 is SVGIG in the germline V gene (reference sequence). This CDR3 has 11 amino acids. V was clipped by 4 bases and J by 3 bases, with 6 bases between them. CDR3 in amino acids: CAWNGDTEAFF. The CDR3 DNA is TGTGCCTGGAACGGGGACACTGAAGCTTTCTTT.